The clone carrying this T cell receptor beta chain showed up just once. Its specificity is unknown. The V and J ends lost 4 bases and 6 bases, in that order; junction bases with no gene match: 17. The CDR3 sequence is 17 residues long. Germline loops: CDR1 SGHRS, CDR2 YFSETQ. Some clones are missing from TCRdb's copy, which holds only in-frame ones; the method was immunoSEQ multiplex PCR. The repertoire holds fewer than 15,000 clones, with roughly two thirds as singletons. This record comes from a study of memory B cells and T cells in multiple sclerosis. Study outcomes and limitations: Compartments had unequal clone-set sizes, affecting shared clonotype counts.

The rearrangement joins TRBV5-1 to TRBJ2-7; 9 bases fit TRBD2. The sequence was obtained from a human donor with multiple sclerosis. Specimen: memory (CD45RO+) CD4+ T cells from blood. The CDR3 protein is CASSAAAGGILDSEQYF. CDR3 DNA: TGCGCCAGCAGCGCCGCAGCGGGGGGAATACTGGACTCCGAGCAGTACTTC.